This T cell receptor (beta chain) was found in a study of regulatory T cells in long-lasting Graves disease (dated by TCRdb to about 2021). Background on the whole study: Persistent Graves' disease meant more than 5 years of antithyroid drug treatment with TSH receptor autoantibodies that stayed positive. Persistent Graves' disease patients were compared with newly diagnosed Graves' disease patients by peripheral blood TCR sequencing and RNA sequencing. The study was conducted in China and was registered as a clinical trial. A total of roughly 35 samples underwent TCR sequencing: about 13 from persistent and about 20 from newly diagnosed Graves' disease patients. Antithyroid drugs had been taken for 8.5 to 11 years on average by persistent Graves' disease patients in the clinical cohort. The paper's findings and limits, for the study overall: More public clonotypes were shared among persistent patients (under 3,000) than among newly diagnosed patients (roughly 1,000). Persistent Graves' disease patients showed lower TCR Shannon entropy and fewer highly expanded clones than newly diagnosed patients, suggesting clonal expansion. As a limitation, the authors acknowledged that the small sample size may reduce accuracy. Peripheral blood alone was examined, since thyroid tissue, which constituted the primary lesion, could not be accessed. Preferential use of TRBV28, TRBJ1-2 and TRBJ2-5 was observed in persistent disease, whereas TRBV20-1 and TRBJ2-1 were favored in newly diagnosed disease. Only the TCR beta chain was sequenced and analyzed.

The sample's time point label, decoded: persistent/refractory GD, antithyroid drugs over 5 years with positive TRAb. For both TCR sequencing and RNA sequencing, RNA was extracted from PBMCs in TRIzol. The diagnosis of Graves' disease followed American Thyroid Association guidelines. Patients for the study were recruited at an endocrinology department in Xi'an, China. From each patient, around 8.3 milliliters of peripheral blood was collected into an EDTA anticoagulant tube. Ficoll Paque Plus density gradient separation was used to isolate PBMCs, and no additional T cell sorting was done. An Agilent 2100 Bioanalyzer and agarose gel were used to assess RNA quality, and a NanoDrop 2000 was used to measure RNA concentration. In the germline V gene (reference sequence), CDR1 corresponds to DFQATT and CDR2 to SNEGSKA. Trimming removed 0 bases from V and 4 bases from J, leaving 9 bases between the germline ends. Including cysteine and phenylalanine, the CDR3 has 13 amino acids. Of all the DNA, just the CDR3 is kept, 39 bases in frame from base 1.

This clonotype was seen only a few times. What this receptor recognizes is not known. Base quality data are lacking; no much larger clone is found one base away. Receptors were amplified or captured by multiplex PCR. The sample was run on an Illumina HiSeq 4000. iRepertoire HTBI primers and Arm-PCR amplification of CDR3 regions were used to construct TCR beta libraries. Before sequencing, the PCR products went through gel purification. For the original study's pipeline: Gene usage analysis of CDR3 amino acid clonotypes used the approximately 62 TRBV and around 13 TRBJ segments found across samples. Filtered high-quality paired reads were merged into contigs using COPE and FqMerger. BLAST was used to align contigs to the IMGT TRBV, TRBD and TRBJ reference genes, and CDR3 was defined following IMGT. Any clonotype with a frequency above 0.1% was classified as a highly expanded clone. Shannon entropy served as the measure of repertoire diversity, while the Gini coefficient captured V-J evenness. Public clonotypes were defined as clonotypes shared by more than one individual. TCRdb handled the public reads itself, with Q25 trimming in fastp and clone calling in MiXCR, and kept productive beta chains. Under each unique CDR3 protein, matching rows form one entry showing the most common genes and DNA. The V and J calls here are based on TCRdb, not the publication. The sample contains roughly 490,000 distinct CDR3 sequences, approximately 22% of them found a single time. The leading ten clones occupy approximately 14% of the sample.

The rearranged segments are TRBV20-1 and TRBJ1-2; tentative D gene TRBD1, with 6 bases matching. The TCR was taken from a female donor with Graves disease. Sequenced material: peripheral blood mononuclear cells (PBMCs), taken when the disease was refractory, from a patient treated with antithyroid drugs. The CDR3 loop reads CSARDGGLYGYTF. The nucleotides read TGCAGTGCTAGAGATGGGGGGCTCTATGGCTACACCTTC.